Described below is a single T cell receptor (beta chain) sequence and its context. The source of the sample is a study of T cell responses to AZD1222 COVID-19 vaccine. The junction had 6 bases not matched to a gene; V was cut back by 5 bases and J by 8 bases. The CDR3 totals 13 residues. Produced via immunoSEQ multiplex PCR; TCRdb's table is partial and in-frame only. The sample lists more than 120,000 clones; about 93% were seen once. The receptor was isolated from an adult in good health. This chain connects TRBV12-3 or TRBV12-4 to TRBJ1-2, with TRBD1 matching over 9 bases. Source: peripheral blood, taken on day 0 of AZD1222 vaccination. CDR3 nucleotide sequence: TGTGCCAGCAGTCTTGACAGGGGGGGAGGCTACACCTTC. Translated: CASSLDRGGGYTF.